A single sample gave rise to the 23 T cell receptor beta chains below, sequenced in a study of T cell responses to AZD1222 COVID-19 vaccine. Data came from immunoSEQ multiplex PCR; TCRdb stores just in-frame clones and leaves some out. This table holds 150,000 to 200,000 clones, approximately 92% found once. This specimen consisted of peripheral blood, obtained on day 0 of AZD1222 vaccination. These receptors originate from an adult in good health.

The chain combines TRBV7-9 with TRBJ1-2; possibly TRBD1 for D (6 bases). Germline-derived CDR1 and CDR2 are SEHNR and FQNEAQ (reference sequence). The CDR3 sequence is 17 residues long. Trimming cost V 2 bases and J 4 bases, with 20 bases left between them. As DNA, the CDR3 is TGTGCCAGCAGCTTATCAGAAGCGGGGGCCCAATTCTATGGCTACACCTTC. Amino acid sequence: CASSLSEAGAQFYGYTF.

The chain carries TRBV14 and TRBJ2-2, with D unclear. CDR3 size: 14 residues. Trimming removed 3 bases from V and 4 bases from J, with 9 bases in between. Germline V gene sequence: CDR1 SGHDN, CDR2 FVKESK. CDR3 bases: TGTGCCAGCAGCCAGCCATCCTCCACCGGGGAGCTGTTTTTT. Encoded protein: CASSQPSSTGELFF.

CDR3 sequence reads: CASGGGSNEKLFF. The CDR3 DNA reads as TGTGCTAGCGGCGGGGGCTCCAACGAAAAACTGTTTTTT. The chain links TRBV13 to TRBJ1-4; a possible D gene is TRBD1 (6 bases). CDR1 is PRHDT and CDR2 is FYEKMQ in the germline V gene (reference sequence). The CDR3 spans 13 residues.

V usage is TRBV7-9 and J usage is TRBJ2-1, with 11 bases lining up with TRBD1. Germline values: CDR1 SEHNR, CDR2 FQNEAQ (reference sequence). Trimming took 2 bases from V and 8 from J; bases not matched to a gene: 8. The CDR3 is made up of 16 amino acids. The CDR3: CASSLRGQGVGYEQFF. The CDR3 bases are TGTGCCAGCAGCTTAAGGGGACAGGGGGTAGGCTATGAGCAGTTCTTC.

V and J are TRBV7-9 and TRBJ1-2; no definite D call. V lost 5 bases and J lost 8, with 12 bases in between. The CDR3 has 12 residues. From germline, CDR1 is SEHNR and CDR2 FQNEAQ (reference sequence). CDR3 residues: CASSPPLGGYTF. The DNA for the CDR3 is TGTGCCAGCAGCCCCCCTCTCGGGGGCTACACCTTC.

CDR3 loop: CASSRGSWAFF. DNA for the CDR3: TGTGCCAGCAGTCGAGGGTCTTGGGCTTTCTTT. This chain connects TRBV12-3 or TRBV12-4 to TRBJ1-1, with D unclear. Trimming took off 5 bases at V and 11 bases at J, with 12 bases between the two ends. The CDR3 contains 11 residues.

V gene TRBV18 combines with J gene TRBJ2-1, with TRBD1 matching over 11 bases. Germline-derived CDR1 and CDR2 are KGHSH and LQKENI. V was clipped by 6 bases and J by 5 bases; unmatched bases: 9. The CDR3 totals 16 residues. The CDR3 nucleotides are TGTGCCAGCTCCTTCATGGGACAGGGGGTTGACAATGAGCAGTTCTTC. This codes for CASSFMGQGVDNEQFF.

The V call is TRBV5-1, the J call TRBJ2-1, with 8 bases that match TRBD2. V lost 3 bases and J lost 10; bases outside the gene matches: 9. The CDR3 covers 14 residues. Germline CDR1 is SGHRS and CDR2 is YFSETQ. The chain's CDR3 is CASSSSGTRQEQFF. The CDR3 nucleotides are TGCGCCAGCAGCTCTTCCGGGACTAGACAAGAGCAGTTCTTC.

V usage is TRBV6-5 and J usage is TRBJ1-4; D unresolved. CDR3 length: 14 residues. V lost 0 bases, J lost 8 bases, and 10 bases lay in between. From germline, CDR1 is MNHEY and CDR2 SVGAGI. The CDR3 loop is CASSYSMTSEKLFF. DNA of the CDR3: TGTGCCAGCAGTTACTCGATGACATCCGAAAAACTGTTTTTT.

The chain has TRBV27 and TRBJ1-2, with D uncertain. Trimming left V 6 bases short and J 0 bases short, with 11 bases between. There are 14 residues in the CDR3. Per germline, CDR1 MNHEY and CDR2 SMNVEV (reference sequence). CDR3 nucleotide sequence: TGTGCCAGCAGACGGGGAGAGGCTAACTATGGCTACACCTTC. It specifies CASRRGEANYGYTF.

In DNA, the CDR3 is TGTGCCAGCAGTTTAGAGGGAGGACAGGTATACAATGAGCAGTTCTTC. Translating it yields CASSLEGGQVYNEQFF. V is TRBV28 and J is TRBJ2-1; maybe TRBD1 (7 bases). The V gene lost 2 bases and the J gene lost 4 bases, with 15 bases spanning the gap. The CDR3 is made up of 16 amino acids. Germline CDR1 MDHEN, CDR2 SYDVKM.

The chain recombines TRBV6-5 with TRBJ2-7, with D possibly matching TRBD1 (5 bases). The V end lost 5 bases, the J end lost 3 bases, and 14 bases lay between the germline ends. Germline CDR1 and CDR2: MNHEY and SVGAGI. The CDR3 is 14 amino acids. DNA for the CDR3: TGTGCCAGCAGTCACAGGATAAGGGGCTACGAGCAGTACTTC. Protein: CASSHRIRGYEQYF.

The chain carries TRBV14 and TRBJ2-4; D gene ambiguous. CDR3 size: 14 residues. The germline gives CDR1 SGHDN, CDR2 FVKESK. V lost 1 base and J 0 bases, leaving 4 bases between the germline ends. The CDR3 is CASSQALAKNIQYF. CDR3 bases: TGTGCCAGCAGCCAAGCTTTAGCCAAAAACATTCAGTACTTC.

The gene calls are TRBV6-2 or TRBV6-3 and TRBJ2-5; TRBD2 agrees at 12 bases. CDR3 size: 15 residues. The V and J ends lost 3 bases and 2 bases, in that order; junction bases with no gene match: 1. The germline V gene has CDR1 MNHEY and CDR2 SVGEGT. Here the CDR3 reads CASSYGTSGQETQYF. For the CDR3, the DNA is TGTGCCAGCAGTTATGGGACTAGCGGGCAAGAGACCCAGTACTTC.

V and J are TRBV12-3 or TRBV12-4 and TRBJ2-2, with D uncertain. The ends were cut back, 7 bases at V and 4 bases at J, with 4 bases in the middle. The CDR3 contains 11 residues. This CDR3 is CASTGTGELFF. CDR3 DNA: TGTGCCAGCACTGGCACCGGGGAGCTGTTTTTT.

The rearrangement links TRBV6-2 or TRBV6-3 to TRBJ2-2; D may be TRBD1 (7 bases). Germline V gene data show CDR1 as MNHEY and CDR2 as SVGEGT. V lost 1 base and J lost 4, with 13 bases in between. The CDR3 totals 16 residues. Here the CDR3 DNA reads TGTGCCAGCAGTTACTATCCAGGGGGGAGCACCGGGGAGCTGTTTTTT. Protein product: CASSYYPGGSTGELFF.

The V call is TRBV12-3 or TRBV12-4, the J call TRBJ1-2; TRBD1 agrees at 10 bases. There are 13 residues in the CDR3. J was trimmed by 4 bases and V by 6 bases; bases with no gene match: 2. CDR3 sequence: CASSRDRGYGYTF. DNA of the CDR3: TGTGCCAGCAGCAGGGACAGGGGCTATGGCTACACCTTC.

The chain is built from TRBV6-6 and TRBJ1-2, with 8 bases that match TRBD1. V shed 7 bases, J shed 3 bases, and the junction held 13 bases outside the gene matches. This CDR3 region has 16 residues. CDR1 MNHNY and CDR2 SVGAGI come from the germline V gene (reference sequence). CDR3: CASILRVTGGDYGYTF. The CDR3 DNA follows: TGTGCCAGCATCCTACGGGTTACAGGGGGTGACTATGGCTACACCTTC.

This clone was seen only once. CDR3: CASSPTVAGGLNEQFF. Written as DNA, the CDR3 is TGTGCCAGCAGCCCCACTGTAGCGGGGGGGTTGAATGAGCAGTTCTTC. The chain has TRBV2 and TRBJ2-1, with TRBD2 matching over 11 bases. The CDR3 loop spans 16 amino acids. The V and J ends lost 6 bases and 7 bases, in that order; junction bases with no gene match: 11. Germline assignment: CDR1 SNHLY and CDR2 FYNNEI. Full variable domain (rest looked up from reference TRBV2 and TRBJ2-1): EPEVTQTPSHQVTQMGQEVILRCVPISNHLYFYWYRQILGQKVEFLVSFYNNEISEKSEIFDDQFSVERPDGSNFTLKIRSTKLEDSAMYFCASSPTVAGGLNEQFFGPGTRLTVL.

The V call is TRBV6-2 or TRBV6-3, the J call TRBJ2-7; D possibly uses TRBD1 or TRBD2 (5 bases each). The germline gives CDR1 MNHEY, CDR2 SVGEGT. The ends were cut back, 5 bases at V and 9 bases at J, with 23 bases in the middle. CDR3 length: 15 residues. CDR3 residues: CASSPPGTLSVGQYF. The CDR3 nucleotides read TGTGCCAGCAGTCCACCCGGGACCTTGTCTGTGGGGCAGTACTTC.

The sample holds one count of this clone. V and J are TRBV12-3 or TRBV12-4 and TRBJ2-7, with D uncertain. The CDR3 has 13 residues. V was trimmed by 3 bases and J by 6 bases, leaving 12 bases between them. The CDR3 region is CASSFDSFVEQYV. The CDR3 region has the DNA TGTGCCAGCAGTTTTGATAGTTTCGTCGAGCAGTACGTC.

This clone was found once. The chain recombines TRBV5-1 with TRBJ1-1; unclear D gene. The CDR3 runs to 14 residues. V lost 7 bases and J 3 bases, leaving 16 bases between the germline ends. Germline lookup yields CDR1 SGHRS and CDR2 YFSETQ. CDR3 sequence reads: CASLLSFADTEAFF. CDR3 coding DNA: TGCGCCAGCCTTTTGTCATTTGCGGACACTGAAGCTTTCTTT. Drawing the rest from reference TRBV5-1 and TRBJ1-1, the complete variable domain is KAGVTQTPRYLIKTRGQQVTLSCSPISGHRSVSWYQQTPGQGLQFLFEYFSETQRNKGNFPGRFSGRQFSNSRSEMNVSTLELGDSALYLCASLLSFADTEAFFGQGTRLTVV.

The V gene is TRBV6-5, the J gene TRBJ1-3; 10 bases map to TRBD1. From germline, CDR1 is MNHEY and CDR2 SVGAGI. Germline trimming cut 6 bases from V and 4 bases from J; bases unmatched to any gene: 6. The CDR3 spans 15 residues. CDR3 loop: CASRGDRGFGNTIYF. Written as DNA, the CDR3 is TGTGCCAGCAGGGGGGACAGGGGATTCGGAAACACCATATATTTT.